This paragraph reports one TCR beta chain. The target antigen is unknown. A read error is possible here, since a much larger clone lies one base away. Germline CDR1 DFQATT, CDR2 SNEGSKA (reference sequence). This CDR3 has 12 residues. TCR beta CDR3 region amplification was performed from RNA transcripts. During a first-round RT-PCR of the TCR CDR3, the HTBI primer set was used. TCRdb recomputed calls from the multiplex PCR reads with MiXCR, one row per CDR3 protein. Of around 260,000 distinct CDR3 sequences listed, 20% to 25% were seen once; the top ten hold approximately 30%. The sample belongs to a study of T cells in Graves' hyperthyroidism and ophthalmopathy. Across the study: Peripheral blood was drawn at first diagnosis, prior to all treatment.

Whole-study findings and limits: Ophthalmopathy and stable hyperthyroidism were told apart by a 13 V-J model. The model forecast ophthalmopathy, anticipating it by a median approximately 7 months before onset. Most thyroid clonotypes that were expanded above 0.001 also turned up in blood.

The sequence was collected from a man aged 35 to 55 with Graves' hyperthyroidism that later progressed to Graves' ophthalmopathy. Sequencing used blood. The chain has TRBV20-1 and TRBJ1-1; no clear D. CDR3 region: CSARGEGTGAFF. The CDR3 region has the DNA TGCAGTGCTAGAGGGGAGGGCACTGGAGCTTTCTTT.